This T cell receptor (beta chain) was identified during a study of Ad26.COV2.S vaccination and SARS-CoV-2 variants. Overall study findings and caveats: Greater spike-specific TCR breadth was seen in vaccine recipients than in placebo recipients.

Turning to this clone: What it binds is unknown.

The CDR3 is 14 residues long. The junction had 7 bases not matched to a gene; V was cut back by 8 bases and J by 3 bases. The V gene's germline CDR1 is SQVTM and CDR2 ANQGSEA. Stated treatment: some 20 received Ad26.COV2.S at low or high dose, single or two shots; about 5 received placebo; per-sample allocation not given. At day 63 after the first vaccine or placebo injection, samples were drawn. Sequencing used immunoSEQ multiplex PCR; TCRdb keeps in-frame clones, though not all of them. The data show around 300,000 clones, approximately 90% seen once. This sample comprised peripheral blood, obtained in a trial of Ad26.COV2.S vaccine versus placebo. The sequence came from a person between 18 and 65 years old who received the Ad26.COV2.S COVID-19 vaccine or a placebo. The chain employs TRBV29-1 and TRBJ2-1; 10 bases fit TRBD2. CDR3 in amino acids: CSIPLAGDYNEQFF. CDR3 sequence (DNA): TGCAGCATTCCTCTAGCGGGGGACTACAATGAGCAGTTCTTC.